The 2 T cell receptor beta chains presented below share a single source sample, sequenced in a study of T cell responses to AZD1222 COVID-19 vaccine. Profiled with immunoSEQ multiplex PCR; TCRdb holds only in-frame clones, not every one. The sample consists of approximately 120,000 clones, around 90% of them appearing once. Sequences were derived from peripheral blood, sampled on day 0 of MenACWY control vaccination. All receptors derive from an adult in good health.

The chain employs TRBV27 and TRBJ1-1; 9 bases line up with TRBD1. The CDR3 length is 15 residues. Germline V gives CDR1 MNHEY, CDR2 SMNVEV (reference sequence). V was pared by 6 bases and J by 4 bases, with 9 bases of the junction left unmatched. For the CDR3, the DNA is TGTGCCAGCAGGCCCCGGGACAGGGAGAGCACTGAAGCTTTCTTT. This encodes CASRPRDRESTEAFF.

The chain links TRBV10-3 to TRBJ1-4; D possibly corresponds to TRBD1 (6 bases). This CDR3 has 17 amino acids. Trimming removed 2 bases from V and 8 bases from J, with 21 bases in between. The germline CDR1 and CDR2 sequences are ENHRY and SYGVKD. The DNA of the CDR3 is TGTGCCATCAGTGAGCAAAAAGGGCCAGGGGTAGACGAAAAACTGTTTTTT. It codes for CAISEQKGPGVDEKLFF.